This record looks at one T cell receptor (beta chain) sequence and its context. Its antigen is still unknown. These data are taken from a study of cytomegalovirus exposure and HLA in healthy donors. Study-level information: Genetic ancestry analysis placed about 84% of the 410 or so donors that were genotyped in the Caucasian-associated cluster.

With 3 bases removed from V and 6 bases from J, the gap between germline ends came to 16 bases. The CDR3 length is 15 residues. CDR1 KGHSH and CDR2 LQKENI come from the germline V gene. Regarding the study as a whole: In a later analysis, an Asian-associated ancestry cluster reportedly showed fewer N-insertions than the 666-donor mean.

PCR employed 60 Vbeta and 13 Jbeta primers. Profiled with immunoSEQ multiplex PCR; TCRdb holds only in-frame clones, not every one. The sample includes about 98,000 clones, more than 60% seen only once; the top ten take about 2.5%. The rearrangement joins TRBV18 to TRBJ2-3, with D perhaps matching TRBD1 (6 bases). The clonotype comes from a man aged 45 to 65 in good health and CMV-seronegative. Sequenced material: PBMCs. In DNA form, the CDR3 reads TGTGCCAGCTCACCCGAGGACAGTCCCGCGGATACGCAGTATTTT. Protein product: CASSPEDSPADTQYF.